The clone carrying this T cell receptor beta chain came up a few times. Its antigen is undetermined. These data are taken from a study of T cells in localized non-small cell lung cancer. Study-wide findings and caveats: Analysis by sequencing included only one tumor region, so heterogeneity remains possible. Adjacent lung tissue had a median approximately 57 of the top 100 clones found in the tumor.

The trim removed 3 bases at V and 9 bases at J, leaving 15 bases unmatched. Germline V gene data show CDR1 as SGHTS and CDR2 as YDEGEE. This CDR3 is 17 amino acids long. Generated by immunoSEQ multiplex PCR, the TCRdb table keeps only in-frame clones and is missing some. This repertoire shows 25,000 to 30,000 clones, roughly 80% found once; its top ten account for around 5.3%. This material consisted of peripheral blood mononuclear cells, taken before any cancer treatment. The origin of this receptor is a man aged 40-75 years with stage III lung adenocarcinoma. J is TRBJ2-1 and V is TRBV5-8; 10 positions agree with TRBD2. This CDR3 reads CASSYSRTSGEEGEQFF. CDR3 in DNA: TGTGCCAGCAGCTACTCTAGGACTAGCGGAGAGGAGGGTGAGCAGTTCTTC. The full variable domain, in which reference TRBV5-8 and TRBJ2-1 provide the parts outside the CDR3, is EAGVTQSPTHLIKTRGQQATLRCSPISGHTSVYWYQQALGLGLQFLLWYDEGEERNRGNFPPRFSGRQFPNYSSELNVNALELEDSALYLCASSYSRTSGEEGEQFFGPGTRLTVL.